Below, one T cell receptor beta chain is given with its context. Its antigen is as yet unknown. These data come from a study of shared clonotypes between healthy human individuals. Germline-derived CDR1 and CDR2 are SGHRS and YFSETQ. The CDR3 is 14 residues long. V was clipped by 0 bases and J by 5 bases, with 10 bases between them. Every immunoSEQ plate was one replicate of a subset's evenly spread DNA. The table came from immunoSEQ multiplex PCR; TCRdb's copy has only in-frame clones and leaves some out. The profile covers about 2.4 million clones, with 93% appearing a single time and roughly 0.39% taken by the ten largest. CD4+ cell separation produced CD45RA+ naive and CD45RA-negative memory subsets. Study-wide findings and caveats: What limited the represented genetic and exposure-history diversity was the small number of donors. Among non-shared clonotypes, generation probabilities were lower than among those shared by all four donors.

The TCR was taken from a man aged 18-30 years in good health. Some clones in this sample may be carry-over from other donors' samples. Source material: naive CD4+ T cells from PBMCs. Subset specified: CD45RA+ positively selected. The rearrangement links TRBV5-1 to TRBJ2-3; D is perhaps TRBD1 (5 bases). CDR3 DNA sequence: TGCGCCAGCAGCTTGGCCCTAGGGGAAGATACGCAGTATTTT. Its translation is CASSLALGEDTQYF.